The 18 T cell receptor beta chains below all came from one sample that was sequenced in a study of CXCR3-negative and CXCR3-positive naive CD8 T cells. No antigens are known for them. TRB cDNA was prepared as libraries by UMI-labeled 5' RACE. One entry per CDR3 protein, without DNA, is what TCRdb gives after re-calling the 5' RACE reads. The table gives some 64,000 distinct CDR3 sequences; the top ten clones make up roughly 0.8% of it. Findings and caveats of the study: Greater hydrophobicity was found in TRB CDR3s of CXCR3-positive naive cells than of CXCR3-negative naive cells.

The specimen sequenced was naive CXCR3+ CD8+ T cells from blood. Subset noted: CD45RO-CCR7+CD27+CD95- naive CD8+ T cells expressing CXCR3 (TNR3+). The receptors were sampled from a human donor in good health. Some clones in this sample may be carry-over from other donors' samples.

The V call is TRBV12-3 or TRBV12-4, the J call TRBJ2-7; as DNA is missing, the TRBD1 call by TCRdb cannot be tested. This CDR3 region has 18 residues. CDR3 amino acids: CASSFGAPQDRADYEQYF.

The chain carries TRBV7-7 and TRBJ2-7; TCRdb names TRBD1, which stays unverified in the absence of DNA. The CDR3 spans 16 residues. CDR1 and CDR2 (germline): SSHAT, FNYEAQ (reference sequence). CDR3: CASSLVRDRVSYEQYF.

The rearrangement uses TRBV27 and TRBJ2-7; no DNA is available, so the TRBD2 call from TCRdb remains unchecked. This CDR3 region has 14 residues. The germline CDR1 and CDR2 sequences are MNHEY and SMNVEV (reference sequence). The CDR3 is CASSHSGDRYEQYF.

This chain joins TRBV7-9 and TRBJ1-2; no DNA is available, so the TRBD1 call from TCRdb remains unchecked. Germline V gene sequence: CDR1 SEHNR, CDR2 FQNEAQ (reference sequence). The CDR3 is 15 amino acids. The CDR3 sequence: CASSPYGTPAYGYTF.

The rearrangement joins TRBV5-1 to TRBJ1-5; with no DNA, the TCRdb D assignment of TRBD1 cannot be verified. CDR3 length: 15 residues. Germline V CDR1 and CDR2: SGHRS, YFSETQ. CDR3 residues: CASSSGQGGNQPQHF.

The rearrangement joins TRBV6-6 to TRBJ2-3. CDR1 and CDR2 from the germline V gene are MNHNY and SVGAGI (reference sequence). There are 15 residues in the CDR3. The CDR3 loop is CASKEQLASTDTQYF.

The chain uses TRBV24-1 and TRBJ2-2; TCRdb returns TRBD1, unconfirmable since there is no DNA. Germline V gene sequence: CDR1 KGHDR, CDR2 SFDVKD. CDR3 length: 14 residues. CDR3 loop: CASGRGWDTGELFF.

The chain combines TRBV20-1 with TRBJ2-1; TCRdb picks TRBD2, but there is no DNA to check that call. Germline V gives CDR1 DFQATT, CDR2 SNEGSKA (reference sequence). The CDR3 is 17 residues long. The CDR3 reads CSAGATSGGSSYNEQFF.

The V call is TRBV28, the J call TRBJ2-7; there is no DNA to check the TCRdb D call of TRBD2. The CDR3 has 13 residues. Germline V CDR1 and CDR2: MDHEN, SYDVKM. The CDR3 spells CASSPRLVYEQYF.

The J gene is TRBJ2-5, the V gene TRBV6-1; TCRdb proposes TRBD1, but this gene call is untestable without DNA. Germline CDR1 reads MNHNS; CDR2 reads SASEGT. There are 17 residues in the CDR3. The CDR3 spells CASSEALGGEVGETQYF.

The gene calls are TRBV5-1 and TRBJ2-7; the D call of TRBD1 rests on TCRdb alone, since no DNA is present to check it. In germline, CDR1 is SGHRS, CDR2 YFSETQ. CDR3 size: 13 residues. Here the CDR3 reads CASSLTGVHEQYF.

The rearrangement uses TRBV10-3 and TRBJ2-7. CDR1 is ENHRY, CDR2 SYGVKD, per germline. The CDR3 sequence is 16 residues long. CDR3: CAISVQGRASSYEQYF.

The chain joins TRBV19 to TRBJ1-1; TCRdb indicates TRBD1, and absent DNA this call remains unverified. From germline, CDR1 is LNHDA and CDR2 SQIVND (reference sequence). The CDR3 is 12 amino acids. The CDR3: CASYQGNTEAFF.

The rearrangement uses TRBV20-1 and TRBJ1-1; with no DNA, the TCRdb D assignment of TRBD1 cannot be verified. This CDR3 is 13 amino acids long. Germline V CDR1 and CDR2: DFQATT, SNEGSKA (reference sequence). CDR3 protein: CSATTDLNTEAFF.

V usage is TRBV25-1 and J usage is TRBJ2-2; TCRdb's D call, TRBD1, is unchecked because there is no DNA. This CDR3 contains 15 residues. The germline V gene encodes CDR1 MGHDK and CDR2 SYGVNS. CDR3 sequence reads: CASSDAGQLTGELFF.

The chain links TRBV27 to TRBJ2-5. Germline CDR1 is MNHEY and CDR2 is SMNVEV (reference sequence). The CDR3 totals 13 residues. CDR3 protein: CASSYQVQETQYF.

This chain links TRBV27 with TRBJ2-2; the TRBD1 assignment by TCRdb is unverifiable without DNA. The germline V gene encodes CDR1 MNHEY and CDR2 SMNVEV (reference sequence). The CDR3 has 13 residues. The CDR3 here is CASTKTGPGELFF.

The J gene is TRBJ1-1, the V gene TRBV28; the TRBD1 assignment by TCRdb is unverifiable without DNA. CDR1 is MDHEN, CDR2 SYDVKM, per germline. The CDR3 totals 14 residues. CDR3 in amino acids: CASSFTGVGTEAFF.